The following is a TCR beta chain sequence with its context. Antigen specificity is unknown. The record originates from a study of blood T cells in healthy people across ages. Study findings and constraints: A greater number of naive CD4+ cells and higher diversity distinguished long-lived donors from aged donors.

The CDR3 runs to 14 residues. Trimming stripped 1 base from V and 4 bases from J, with 9 bases between. Primed by a sample-barcoded 5' primer and a J-beta primer mix, a second PCR proceeded for roughly 6 to 12 cycles. TCRdb re-analysed the 5' RACE reads in MiXCR, keeping a single row per CDR3 protein. The top ten clones hold around 13% of a sample with hundreds of thousands of distinct CDR3 sequences, around 36% of them seen once. Sequencing was carried out using blood. The chain employs TRBV12-3 or TRBV12-4 and TRBJ2-3, with D unclear. This clonotype originated in a man between 18 and 29 years old in good health. The CDR3 spells CASSLGIRADTQYF. The CDR3 nucleotides are TGTGCCAGCAGTTTAGGCATTAGAGCAGATACGCAGTATTTT.